This is a list of T cell receptor beta chains from one sample in a study of HIV-infected patients and healthy controls. Each CDR3 protein gets one entry after TCRdb re-called the 5' RACE reads with MiXCR. The data contain 15,000 to 20,000 distinct CDR3 sequences, roughly 19% of them seen just once; the ten biggest clones take up roughly a third. Sequencing input: CD8+ T cells from blood. The receptors were gathered from a human donor in good health. The CDR3 runs from the conserved cysteine through the conserved F or W. Fields, in order: V gene, J gene, clone size, CDR3 protein. Clone size appears in some rows only: once, few, many, or a class for an expanded clone.

v_call: TRBV28
j_call: TRBJ2-7
clone_size: -
cdr3_aa: CASSLFGLSYEQYF

v_call: TRBV6-5
j_call: TRBJ2-1
clone_size: -
cdr3_aa: CASSYRGGIDEQFF

v_call: TRBV21-1
j_call: TRBJ1-6
clone_size: few
cdr3_aa: CASSRRCRVEDSPLHF

v_call: TRBV7-9
j_call: TRBJ2-7
clone_size: many
cdr3_aa: CASSLSGSNYEQYF

v_call: TRBV5-6
j_call: TRBJ1-3
clone_size: -
cdr3_aa: CASGISGNTIYF

v_call: TRBV6-6
j_call: TRBJ2-7
clone_size: -
cdr3_aa: CASSYSSRYEQYF

v_call: TRBV4-1
j_call: TRBJ2-1
clone_size: medium-sized
cdr3_aa: CASSQVNSAGDEQFF

v_call: TRBV15
j_call: TRBJ1-6
clone_size: -
cdr3_aa: CATSRDWSSYNPPLHF

v_call: TRBV4-1
j_call: TRBJ1-2
clone_size: -
cdr3_aa: CASSLGQAYGYTF

v_call: TRBV7-9
j_call: TRBJ1-6
clone_size: -
cdr3_aa: CASSSKGKRQEASPLHF

v_call: TRBV7-9
j_call: TRBJ2-7
clone_size: -
cdr3_aa: CASSAFSGEGLFGYEQYF

v_call: TRBV10-2
j_call: TRBJ2-1
clone_size: few
cdr3_aa: CASSESTVGPERRFF

v_call: TRBV12-3/TRBV12-4
j_call: TRBJ1-5
clone_size: -
cdr3_aa: CASRSSTGGVYQPQHF

v_call: TRBV6-5
j_call: TRBJ2-2
clone_size: many
cdr3_aa: CASSPRLAGHGTGELFF

v_call: TRBV7-8
j_call: TRBJ1-5
clone_size: few
cdr3_aa: CASSQHKEGGFDQPQHF

v_call: TRBV3-1
j_call: TRBJ2-4
clone_size: few
cdr3_aa: CASSQVAASGNIQYF

v_call: TRBV6-5
j_call: TRBJ2-7
clone_size: many
cdr3_aa: CASSYGAVRGPYEQYF

v_call: TRBV4-1
j_call: TRBJ2-5
clone_size: -
cdr3_aa: CASSGNGRNTQETQYF

v_call: TRBV6-5
j_call: TRBJ1-1
clone_size: many
cdr3_aa: CASSSGSFTEAFF

v_call: TRBV6-5
j_call: TRBJ2-7
clone_size: -
cdr3_aa: CASSYSLAREQYF

v_call: TRBV12-3/TRBV12-4
j_call: TRBJ1-1
clone_size: many
cdr3_aa: CASSFGGVAEAFF

v_call: TRBV4-3
j_call: TRBJ1-3
clone_size: many
cdr3_aa: CASSQDRNTIYF

v_call: TRBV7-9
j_call: TRBJ1-2
clone_size: few
cdr3_aa: CASSLETMEANYGYTF

v_call: TRBV4-1
j_call: TRBJ2-5
clone_size: medium-sized
cdr3_aa: CASSQLQGSGETQYF

v_call: TRBV24-1
j_call: TRBJ2-1
clone_size: many
cdr3_aa: CATSDTSGSNEQFF

v_call: TRBV6-1
j_call: TRBJ2-1
clone_size: -
cdr3_aa: CASSGFSGGNNEQFF

v_call: TRBV12-3/TRBV12-4
j_call: TRBJ2-1
clone_size: -
cdr3_aa: CASSLSGGVDEQFF

v_call: TRBV12-3/TRBV12-4
j_call: TRBJ2-1
clone_size: few
cdr3_aa: CASSWTRGEQFF

v_call: TRBV24-1
j_call: TRBJ2-4
clone_size: few
cdr3_aa: CATSEAVGTQNIQYF

v_call: TRBV6-4
j_call: TRBJ2-3
clone_size: many
cdr3_aa: CASSEASTDTQYF

v_call: TRBV12-3/TRBV12-4
j_call: TRBJ2-1
clone_size: many
cdr3_aa: CASRPVAGGYNEQFF

v_call: TRBV4-1
j_call: TRBJ1-4
clone_size: -
cdr3_aa: CASSQKIPATNEKLFF

v_call: TRBV5-1
j_call: TRBJ2-7
clone_size: many
cdr3_aa: CASSLVGDYEQYF

v_call: TRBV7-2
j_call: TRBJ2-5
clone_size: -
cdr3_aa: CASSLEGGIQETQYF

v_call: TRBV5-5
j_call: TRBJ1-5
clone_size: medium-sized
cdr3_aa: CASSLLPGDNQPQHF

v_call: TRBV27
j_call: TRBJ2-3
clone_size: -
cdr3_aa: CASRILAGGSADTQYF

v_call: TRBV29-1
j_call: TRBJ1-2
clone_size: -
cdr3_aa: CSVDGGQGNYGYTF

v_call: TRBV5-1
j_call: TRBJ2-2
clone_size: large
cdr3_aa: CASSLGLSGELFF

v_call: TRBV5-6
j_call: TRBJ1-2
clone_size: many
cdr3_aa: CASSFGQYGYTF

v_call: TRBV20-1
j_call: TRBJ2-5
clone_size: few
cdr3_aa: CSARGFSTTETQYF

v_call: TRBV19
j_call: TRBJ2-1
clone_size: -
cdr3_aa: CASSLRGEQFF

v_call: TRBV5-1
j_call: TRBJ2-5
clone_size: many
cdr3_aa: CASSLRVGGSKETQYF

v_call: TRBV7-9
j_call: TRBJ1-4
clone_size: few
cdr3_aa: CASSPRTGGDWSNEKLFF

v_call: TRBV6-1
j_call: TRBJ1-2
clone_size: many
cdr3_aa: CASSELQGANYGYTF

v_call: TRBV19
j_call: TRBJ1-2
clone_size: many
cdr3_aa: CASSPTGSNYGYTF

v_call: TRBV11-3
j_call: TRBJ1-5
clone_size: once
cdr3_aa: CASSHLRFIQLFLDQPQHF

v_call: TRBV9
j_call: TRBJ2-2
clone_size: many
cdr3_aa: CASSVGGSFTGELFF

v_call: TRBV12-3/TRBV12-4
j_call: TRBJ2-3
clone_size: -
cdr3_aa: CASSRRQAGDTQYF

v_call: TRBV10-3
j_call: TRBJ1-1
clone_size: few
cdr3_aa: CAISETVMRAFF

v_call: TRBV4-3
j_call: TRBJ1-5
clone_size: many
cdr3_aa: CASSQGRGSNQPQHF

v_call: TRBV6-6
j_call: TRBJ2-5
clone_size: few
cdr3_aa: CASSRPGLGETQYF

v_call: TRBV19
j_call: TRBJ1-2
clone_size: few
cdr3_aa: CASTLTGLGGYTF

v_call: TRBV7-9
j_call: TRBJ2-5
clone_size: -
cdr3_aa: CASSPWDYKETQYF

v_call: TRBV20-1
j_call: TRBJ2-3
clone_size: few
cdr3_aa: CSARVFGTDTQYF

v_call: TRBV29-1
j_call: TRBJ2-7
clone_size: -
cdr3_aa: CSVEGQVGLADYEQYF